The clone carrying this T cell receptor beta chain was counted once. This entry comes from a study of technical replicates of blood from a few donors. Clones were sequenced by immunoSEQ multiplex PCR, and TCRdb holds only the in-frame ones, with some missing. The data show about 70,000 clones, 95% to 99% seen once. Trimming removed 1 base from V and 8 bases from J, with 21 bases in between. The CDR3 runs to 16 residues. Germline loops: CDR1 SGHDT, CDR2 YYEEEE. Material: T cells isolated from PBMCs. This chain connects TRBV5-6 to TRBJ1-1; perhaps TRBD1 as D (5 bases). The clonotype originates from a human donor in good health. The CDR3 reads CASSLYRLGQASEAFF. The CDR3 region has the DNA TGTGCCAGCAGCTTGTACCGGTTGGGGCAGGCTTCAGAAGCTTTCTTT.